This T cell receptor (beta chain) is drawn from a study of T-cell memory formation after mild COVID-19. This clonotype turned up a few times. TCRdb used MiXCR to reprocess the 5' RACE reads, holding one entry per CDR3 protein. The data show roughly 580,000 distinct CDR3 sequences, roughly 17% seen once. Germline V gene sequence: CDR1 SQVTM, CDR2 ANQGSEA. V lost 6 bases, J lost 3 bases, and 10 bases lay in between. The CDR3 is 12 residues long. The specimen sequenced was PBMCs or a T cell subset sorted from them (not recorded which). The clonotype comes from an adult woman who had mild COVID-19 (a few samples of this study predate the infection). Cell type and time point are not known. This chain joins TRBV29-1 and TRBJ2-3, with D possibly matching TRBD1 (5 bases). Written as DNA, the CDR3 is TGCAGCGTCGGACAAGTAACAGATACGCAGTATTTT. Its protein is CSVGQVTDTQYF.